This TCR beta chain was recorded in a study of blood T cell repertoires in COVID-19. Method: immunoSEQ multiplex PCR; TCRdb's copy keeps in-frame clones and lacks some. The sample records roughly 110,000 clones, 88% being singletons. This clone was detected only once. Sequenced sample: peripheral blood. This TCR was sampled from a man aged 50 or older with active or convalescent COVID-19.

The CDR3 is CASSSTGTVHTDTQYF. The CDR3 DNA sequence: TGTGCCAGCAGCTCCACCGGGACAGTCCATACAGATACGCAGTATTTT. V gene TRBV7-9 combines with J gene TRBJ2-3, with TRBD1 matching over 7 bases. J was trimmed by 3 bases and V by 4 bases; bases with no gene match: 10. The CDR3 is 16 residues long. Germline V gene sequence: CDR1 SEHNR, CDR2 FQNEAQ (reference sequence).